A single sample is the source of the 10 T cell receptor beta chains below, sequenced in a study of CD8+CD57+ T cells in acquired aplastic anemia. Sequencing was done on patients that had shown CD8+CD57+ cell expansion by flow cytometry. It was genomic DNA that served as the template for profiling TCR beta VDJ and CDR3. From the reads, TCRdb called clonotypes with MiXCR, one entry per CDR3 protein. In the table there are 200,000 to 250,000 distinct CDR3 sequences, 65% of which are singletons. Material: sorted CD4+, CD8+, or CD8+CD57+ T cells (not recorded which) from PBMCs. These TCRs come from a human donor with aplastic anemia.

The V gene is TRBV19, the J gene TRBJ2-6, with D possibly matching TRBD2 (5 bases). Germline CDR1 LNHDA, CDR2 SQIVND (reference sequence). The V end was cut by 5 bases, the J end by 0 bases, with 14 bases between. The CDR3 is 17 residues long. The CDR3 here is CASSVPAGYSGANVLTF. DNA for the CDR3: TGTGCCAGTAGTGTCCCCGCGGGTTACTCTGGGGCCAACGTCCTGACTTTC.

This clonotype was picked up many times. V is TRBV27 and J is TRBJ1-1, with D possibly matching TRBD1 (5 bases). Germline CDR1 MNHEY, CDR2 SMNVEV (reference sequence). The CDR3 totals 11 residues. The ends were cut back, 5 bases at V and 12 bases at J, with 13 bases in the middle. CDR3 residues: CASSGGLDPFF. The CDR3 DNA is TGTGCCAGCAGTGGGGGACTAGATCCTTTCTTT.

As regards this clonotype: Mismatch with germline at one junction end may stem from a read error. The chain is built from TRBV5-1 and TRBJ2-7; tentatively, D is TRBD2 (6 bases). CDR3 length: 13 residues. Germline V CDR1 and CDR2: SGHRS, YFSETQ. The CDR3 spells CASSLGGDYEQYF. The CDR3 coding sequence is TGTGCCAGCAGCTTAGGAGGGGACTACGAGCAGTACTTC.

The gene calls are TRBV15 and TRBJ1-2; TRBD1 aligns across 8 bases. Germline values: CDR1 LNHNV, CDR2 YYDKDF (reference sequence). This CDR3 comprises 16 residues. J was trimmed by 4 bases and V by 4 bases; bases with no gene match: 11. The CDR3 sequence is CATSNTSGGFFYGYTF. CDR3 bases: TGTGCCACCAGCAATACCTCAGGGGGCTTTTTCTATGGCTACACCTTC.

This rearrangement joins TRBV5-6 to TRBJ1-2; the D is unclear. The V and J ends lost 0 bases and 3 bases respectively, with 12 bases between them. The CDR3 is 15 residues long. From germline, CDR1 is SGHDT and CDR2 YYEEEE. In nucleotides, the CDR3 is TGTGCCAGCAGCTTGGGGTCGACCCAGCACTATGGCTACACCTTC. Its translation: CASSLGSTQHYGYTF.

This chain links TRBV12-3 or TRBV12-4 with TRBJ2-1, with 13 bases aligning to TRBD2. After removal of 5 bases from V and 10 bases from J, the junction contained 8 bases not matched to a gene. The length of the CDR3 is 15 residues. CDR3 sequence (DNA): TGTGCCAGCAGTCCCGGGACTAGCGGGGTAGGGGAGCAGTTCTTC. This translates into CASSPGTSGVGEQFF.

CDR3 protein: CSARQAYSGNTIYF. The CDR3 bases are TGCAGTGCTAGACAGGCATACTCTGGAAACACCATATATTTT. The gene calls are TRBV20-1 and TRBJ1-3, with D uncertain. From germline, CDR1 is DFQATT and CDR2 SNEGSKA (reference sequence). CDR3 length: 14 residues. V shed 2 bases and J shed 0 bases, with 8 bases lying between them.

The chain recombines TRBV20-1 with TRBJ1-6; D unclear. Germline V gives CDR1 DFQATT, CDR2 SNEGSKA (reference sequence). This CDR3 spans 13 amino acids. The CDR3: CVWWTSYNSPLHF. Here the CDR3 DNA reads TGCGTTTGGTGGACCTCCTATAATTCACCCCTCCACTTT.

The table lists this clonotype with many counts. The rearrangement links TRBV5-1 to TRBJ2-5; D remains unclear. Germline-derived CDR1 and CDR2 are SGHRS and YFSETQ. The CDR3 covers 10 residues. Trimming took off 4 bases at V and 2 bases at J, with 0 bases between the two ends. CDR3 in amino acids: CASSQETQYF. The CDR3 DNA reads TGCGCCAGCAGCCAAGAGACCCAGTACTTC.

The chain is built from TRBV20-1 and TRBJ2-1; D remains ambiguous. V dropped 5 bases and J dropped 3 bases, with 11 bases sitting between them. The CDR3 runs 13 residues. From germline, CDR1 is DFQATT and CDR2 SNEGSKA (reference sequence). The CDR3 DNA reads TGCAGTGCTGTGCTGGCCGGCTACAATGAGCAGTTCTTC. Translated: CSAVLAGYNEQFF.